This TCR beta chain is drawn from a study of T-cell reconstitution after alpha-beta-depleted transplantation in children listed by TCRdb under 2016. Background for the entire study: Using TCR repertoire profiling, the study followed T-cell immune reconstitution in a quantitative way in children after TCRalphabeta/CD19-depleted allogeneic hematopoietic cell transplantation. The paper as a whole reports these results and caveats: Over the following months the frequencies of hyperexpanded clones went down, and after one year T-cell counts and TCRbeta diversity were mostly credited to newly produced T cells. In some patients, the high TCRbeta diversity seen at day 60 was put down to recipient T cells and intrathymic progenitors that had survived conditioning. About two months after transplant, the apparently early recovery of alphabetaT-cell counts reportedly depended on just several hundred clones that had expanded rapidly and came from non-depleted graft cells.

Including cysteine and phenylalanine, the CDR3 has 14 amino acids. Only the CDR3 portion is preserved as DNA: 42 bases, with reading frame beginning at the first base. CDR1 is given as SSHAT and CDR2 as FNYEAQ, both from the germline V gene (reference sequence). Library generation was performed with PCR. Sequenced on an Illumina HiSeq 2500. TCR libraries were prepared with molecular barcoding, using unique molecular identifiers to normalize TCRbeta repertoire quantification. TCRdb trimmed public reads at Q25 via fastp, called clones via MiXCR and kept in-frame beta chains. One record per CDR3 amino acid sequence lists the most common genes and DNA. Present in this sample are thousands of distinct CDR3 sequences, approximately 28% of which were seen just once. The top ten clones comprise less than 75% of the sample. This clonotype was seen only once. Which antigen it targets is not known. One junction end disagrees with the germline gene, perhaps due to a read error.

The time point label here, explained by the study, means: day 60 (about 2 months) after transplantation. The meaning of the sample's treatment or condition label: allogeneic hematopoietic cell transplantation with graft depleted of TCRalphabeta T cells and CD19 B cells. The children who served as transplant recipients had been given grafts of TCRalphabeta/CD19-depleted allogeneic hematopoietic cells. The clonotype was recovered from a male patient under 10 years old who had a stem cell transplant for acute myeloid leukemia, so the T cells may come from the graft donor. This receptor chain uses TRBV7-7 and TRBJ2-7, with 8 middle bases fitting TRBD1. The material sequenced was PBMCs, mostly from graft donor cells, taken 60 days after TCRalphabeta/CD19-depleted stem cell transplant. CDR3 reads: CASSPGQGYDEQYF. The sequenced DNA: TGTGCTAGCAGCCCAGGACAGGGCTACGACGAGCAGTACTTC.